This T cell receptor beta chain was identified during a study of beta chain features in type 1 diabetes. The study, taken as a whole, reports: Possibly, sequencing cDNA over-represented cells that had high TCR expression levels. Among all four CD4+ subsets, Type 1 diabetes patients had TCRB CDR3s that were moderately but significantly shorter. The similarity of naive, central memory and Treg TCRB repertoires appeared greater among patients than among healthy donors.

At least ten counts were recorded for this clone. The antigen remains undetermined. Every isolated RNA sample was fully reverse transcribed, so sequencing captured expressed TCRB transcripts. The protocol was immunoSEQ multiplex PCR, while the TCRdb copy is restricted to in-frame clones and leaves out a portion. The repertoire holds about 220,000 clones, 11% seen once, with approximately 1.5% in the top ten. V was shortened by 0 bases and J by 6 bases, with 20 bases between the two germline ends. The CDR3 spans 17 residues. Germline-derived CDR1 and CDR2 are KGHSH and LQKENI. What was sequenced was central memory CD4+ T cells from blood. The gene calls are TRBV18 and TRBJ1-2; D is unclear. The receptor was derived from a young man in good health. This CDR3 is CASSPPGPVRASDGYTF. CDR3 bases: TGTGCCAGCTCACCACCGGGCCCAGTGAGGGCTTCCGATGGCTACACCTTC.